Below, 22 T cell receptor beta chains from the same sample are listed, as sequenced in a study of blood T cell repertoires in COVID-19. Only in-frame clones appear in the TCRdb table, and some are missing; sequencing was by immunoSEQ multiplex PCR. The sample lists hundreds of thousands of clones; under 90% were seen once. The sample was peripheral blood. The receptors were gathered from a man aged 25 to 40 with active or convalescent COVID-19.

The chain recombines TRBV10-3 with TRBJ1-1; 7 bases align to TRBD1. In germline, CDR1 is ENHRY, CDR2 SYGVKD. The CDR3 consists of 14 residues. V was clipped by 6 bases and J by 1 base; unmatched bases: 5. As DNA, the CDR3 is TGTGCCATCAGGAGGGGGACAGAGAACACTGAAGCTTTCTTT. This encodes CAIRRGTENTEAFF.

This sequence joins TRBV29-1 and TRBJ2-7, with a weak D call TRBD1 (5 bases). The germline V and J ends were trimmed by 6 bases and 0 bases, with 9 bases remaining between them. The CDR3 sequence is 12 residues long. The V gene's germline CDR1 is SQVTM and CDR2 ANQGSEA. The CDR3, as DNA: TGCAGCGTCTCGACAGTCTCCTACGAGCAGTACTTC. It yields the protein CSVSTVSYEQYF.

This clone was seen a few times. Written as DNA, the CDR3 is TGTGCCAGCAGCTTCGGACAGGGAAGGGGGGGCACTGAAGCTTTCTTT. This gives the protein CASSFGQGRGGTEAFF. The chain carries TRBV7-2 and TRBJ1-1; 8 bases match TRBD1. This CDR3 is built from 16 residues. V was pared by 3 bases and J by 4 bases, with 10 bases of the junction left unmatched. Germline CDR1 and CDR2: SGHTA and FQGNSA.

CDR3 coding DNA: TGTGCCAGCAGCTTAGGGGCGGGAAATGAGCAGTTCTTC. Amino acid sequence: CASSLGAGNEQFF. This chain joins TRBV7-6 and TRBJ2-1; weak D call: TRBD2 (6 bases). The ends were cut back, 1 base at V and 7 bases at J, with 8 bases in the middle. The length of the CDR3 is 13 residues. Germline V gene lookup returns CDR1 SGHVS and CDR2 FNYEAQ.

The rearrangement links TRBV2 to TRBJ1-3; D unclear. The germline gives CDR1 SNHLY, CDR2 FYNNEI. This CDR3 comprises 14 residues. The germline V and J ends were trimmed by 5 bases and 6 bases, with 14 bases remaining between them. The CDR3 is CASSPRQLENTIYF. DNA of the CDR3: TGTGCCAGCAGTCCCCGCCAATTAGAAAACACCATATATTTT.

The gene calls are TRBV2 and TRBJ1-6; a possible D gene is TRBD1 (5 bases). Germline V gene lookup returns CDR1 SNHLY and CDR2 FYNNEI. V was shortened by 8 bases and J by 4 bases, with 12 bases between the two germline ends. The CDR3 extends over 14 amino acids. This CDR3 is CASGTAGYNSPLHF. CDR3 DNA sequence: TGTGCCAGCGGGACTGCAGGGTATAATTCACCCCTCCACTTT.

This clone was observed a single time. The chain couples TRBV5-1 to TRBJ2-3; no reliable D call. CDR3 length: 12 amino acids. CDR1 and CDR2 (germline): SGHRS, YFSETQ. Trimming stripped 4 bases from V and 6 bases from J, with 9 bases between. CDR3: CASSPPGDTQYF. CDR3 coding DNA: TGCGCCAGCAGCCCCCCCGGGGATACGCAGTATTTT.

The gene calls are TRBV28 and TRBJ2-7; 9 nucleotides match TRBD1. The CDR3 consists of 14 residues. Germline CDR1 reads MDHEN; CDR2 reads SYDVKM. J lost 2 bases, V lost 6 bases, and 5 bases had no gene match. CDR3 residues: CASRGRDRAYEQYF. CDR3 nucleotide sequence: TGTGCCAGCAGGGGGCGGGACAGGGCCTACGAGCAGTACTTC.

This sequence joins TRBV24-1 and TRBJ2-1; D might be TRBD2 (6 bases). Deletions cut 9 bases from V and 1 base from J, with 9 bases between. Germline V lookup: CDR1 KGHDR, CDR2 SFDVKD. The CDR3 length is 13 residues. The CDR3 DNA follows: TGTGCCACCCAGGGACTGTCCTACAATGAGCAGTTCTTC. Translating gives CATQGLSYNEQFF.

This sequence joins TRBV7-9 and TRBJ2-1; D perhaps matches TRBD2 (6 bases). The CDR3 extends over 14 amino acids. Trimming left V 1 base short and J 9 bases short, with 13 bases between. Germline CDR1 is SEHNR and CDR2 is FQNEAQ (reference sequence). CDR3 DNA sequence: TGTGCCAGCAGCTTAGGGGGACTTGAGGGTGAGCAGTTCTTC. Its protein product is CASSLGGLEGEQFF.

This sequence joins TRBV10-3 and TRBJ2-7, with 11 bases aligning to TRBD2. This CDR3 has 15 amino acids. Germline CDR1 and CDR2: ENHRY and SYGVKD. The V segment lost 6 bases and the J segment 4 bases; nucleotides outside the gene matches: 8. Here the CDR3 DNA reads TGTGCCATCAGGGGTCCCGGGACTAGCGGTTACGAGCAGTACTTC. Translation: CAIRGPGTSGYEQYF.

The V and J genes are TRBV29-1 and TRBJ1-3, with D unclear. Germline CDR1 SQVTM, CDR2 ANQGSEA. V was pared by 5 bases and J by 1 base, with 3 bases between. The CDR3 totals 11 residues. CDR3 DNA: TGCAGCGTTCTGTCTGGAAACACCATATATTTT. Its protein product is CSVLSGNTIYF.

V gene TRBV3-1 (or the pseudogene TRBV3-2) combines with J gene TRBJ2-1, with 8 bases matching TRBD1. Germline V CDR1 and CDR2: LGHDT, YNNKEL (reference sequence). CDR3 length equals 14 residues. The V gene end was trimmed by 3 bases and the J gene end by 8 bases; junction bases not matched to a gene: 6. The CDR3 nucleotides read TGTGCCAGCAGCCAGGGGACAGGTACATATGAGCAGTTCTTC. Its translation: CASSQGTGTYEQFF.

This sequence joins TRBV2 and TRBJ1-2; D is perhaps TRBD1 (5 bases). This CDR3 is 13 amino acids long. Trimming stripped 2 bases from V and 8 bases from J, with 12 bases between. Germline V gene sequence: CDR1 SNHLY, CDR2 FYNNEI. The CDR3 DNA reads as TGTGCCAGCAGTGAAAGGGGAGGGAAGGGCTACACCTTC. Protein product: CASSERGGKGYTF.

The chain carries TRBV2 and TRBJ1-1; 8 nucleotides line up with TRBD1. CDR1 and CDR2 from the germline V gene are SNHLY and FYNNEI. The CDR3 has 13 amino acids. V lost 10 bases to trimming and J lost 4 bases; unmatched junction nucleotides: 8. The chain's CDR3 is CATSGQGVTEAFF. Here the CDR3 DNA reads TGTGCCACCTCCGGACAGGGTGTCACTGAAGCTTTCTTT.

The rearrangement joins TRBV2 to TRBJ2-1, with D uncertain. Germline assignment: CDR1 SNHLY and CDR2 FYNNEI. CDR3 length: 11 amino acids. V gave up 6 bases and J gave up 7 bases, with 7 bases separating them. In DNA form, the CDR3 reads TGTGCCAGCAGCGTACTTAATGAGCAGTTCTTC. Translating gives CASSVLNEQFF.

The chain uses TRBV28 and TRBJ1-5; tentatively, D is TRBD1 (5 bases). With 1 base removed from V and 0 bases from J, the gap between germline ends came to 10 bases. The CDR3 sequence is 16 residues long. Germline lookup yields CDR1 MDHEN and CDR2 SYDVKM. The CDR3 region is CASSLYPGDSNQPQHF. The CDR3 DNA reads as TGTGCCAGCAGTTTATATCCGGGGGATAGCAATCAGCCCCAGCATTTT.

There are a few counts of this clone. This chain links TRBV30 with TRBJ2-5, with 8 bases aligning to TRBD2. CDR1 is GTSNPN, CDR2 SVGIG, per germline (reference sequence). V was pared by 0 bases and J by 0 bases, with 3 bases of the junction left unmatched. This CDR3 spans 15 amino acids. The CDR3 sequence is CAWSVLAEYQETQYF. The DNA for the CDR3 is TGTGCCTGGAGTGTACTAGCGGAGTACCAAGAGACCCAGTACTTC.

V gene TRBV4-2 combines with J gene TRBJ2-5; TRBD1 matches 8 bases. The germline V gene encodes CDR1 LGHNA and CDR2 YNFKEQ. The CDR3 extends over 16 amino acids. J was trimmed by 5 bases and V by 4 bases; bases with no gene match: 12. This CDR3 is CASSRPIGQGLETQYF. The CDR3 DNA reads TGTGCCAGCAGCCGACCCATAGGACAGGGTTTGGAGACCCAGTACTTC.

CDR3 sequence reads: CASSDGTGNEKLFF. DNA for the CDR3: TGCGCCAGCAGCGATGGGACAGGGAATGAAAAACTGTTTTTT. The rearrangement uses TRBV4-3 and TRBJ1-4; 9 bases agree with TRBD1. Germline CDR1 and CDR2: LGHNA and YSLEER. Germline trimming cut 5 bases from V and 5 bases from J; bases unmatched to any gene: 3. The CDR3 runs 14 residues.

The rearrangement links TRBV27 to TRBJ2-7, with TRBD1 as a possible D gene (6 bases). Deletions cut 2 bases from V and 2 bases from J, with 22 bases between. The CDR3 is 18 residues long. Germline lookup yields CDR1 MNHEY and CDR2 SMNVEV (reference sequence). The CDR3 DNA follows: TGTGCCAGCAGTTTAGTGGGACACCAACGCAAGCAAACCTACGAGCAGTACTTC. Protein: CASSLVGHQRKQTYEQYF.

The chain recombines TRBV6-2 or TRBV6-3 with TRBJ1-6; D call uncertain. Trimming removed 6 bases at V and 1 base at J, with 16 bases between. CDR3 length: 17 amino acids. Germline values: CDR1 MNHEY, CDR2 SVGEGT. The CDR3 reads CASSPTSMASYNSPLHF. The CDR3 DNA reads as TGTGCCAGCAGCCCAACCTCAATGGCTTCCTATAATTCACCCCTCCACTTT.